What follows are 29 T cell receptor beta chains derived from one specimen sequenced in a study of T-cell reconstitution after alpha-beta-depleted transplantation in children. Researchers prepared the TCRbeta library using unique molecular identifiers, the study reports. TCRdb reanalysed the PCR reads using MiXCR and keeps one entry per CDR3 protein. In the table there are about 230,000 distinct CDR3 sequences, 9% to 10% of which are singletons. The source was PBMCs from the stem cell graft donor, collected from the stem cell graft. These receptors were obtained from a human donor who donated a stem cell graft to a child with SCID.

This clonotype was detected only a few times. The genes are TRBV3-1 and TRBJ1-5, with D hard to call. CDR3 length: 12 amino acids. Germline CDR1 and CDR2: LGHDT and YNNKEL (reference sequence). Between the trimmed V and J ends, which lost 1 base and 8 bases, there was a span of 6 bases. CDR3 DNA sequence: TGTGCCAGCAGCCAAGTGGGAGAGCCCCAGCATTTT. This encodes CASSQVGEPQHF.

This rearrangement joins TRBV5-1 to TRBJ1-2; no firm D call. V lost 1 base to trimming and J lost 0 bases, with 13 bases between them. The CDR3 length is 16 residues. CDR1 SGHRS and CDR2 YFSETQ come from the germline V gene. The CDR3 region is CASSLWQATANYGYTF. In DNA, the CDR3 is TGCGCCAGCAGCTTGTGGCAGGCCACAGCTAACTATGGCTACACCTTC.

This clonotype was recorded at least ten times. The chain uses TRBV4-1 and TRBJ2-3; D gene ambiguous. Germline-derived CDR1 and CDR2 are MGHRA and YSYEKL. The CDR3 consists of 14 residues. V dropped 1 base and J dropped 7 bases, with 12 bases sitting between them. This chain's CDR3 is CASSQGGDPYTQYF. CDR3 in DNA: TGCGCCAGCAGCCAAGGAGGTGATCCTTATACGCAGTATTTT.

This clonotype was seen ten or more times. The V and J genes are TRBV5-1 and TRBJ2-7; 7 bases are shared with TRBD1. CDR3 length: 15 amino acids. With V trimmed by 2 bases and J by 6 bases, 11 bases remained unmatched. Germline loops: CDR1 SGHRS, CDR2 YFSETQ. CDR3: CASSFLPGQSREQYF. Here the CDR3 DNA reads TGCGCCAGCAGCTTTTTGCCGGGACAGTCTCGCGAGCAGTACTTC.

This clonotype was observed many times. The chain carries TRBV20-1 and TRBJ2-5, with TRBD2 matching over 10 bases. The junction had 9 bases not matched to a gene; V was cut back by 3 bases and J by 5 bases. Germline V lookup: CDR1 DFQATT, CDR2 SNEGSKA (reference sequence). CDR3 size: 15 residues. Here the CDR3 reads CSASYGLAEWETQYF. The CDR3, as DNA: TGCAGTGCTAGTTATGGACTAGCGGAGTGGGAGACCCAGTACTTC.

With respect to this clonotype: The junction differs from germline at one of its ends, possibly a read error. This sequence joins TRBV5-1 and TRBJ2-1; no reliable D call. This CDR3 is 12 amino acids long. Germline V gene lookup returns CDR1 SGHRS and CDR2 YFSETQ. The CDR3 spells CANSLDWSLQFF. CDR3 bases: TGCGCCAACAGCTTGGATTGGAGCTTGCAGTTCTTC.

This clonotype was found many times. The rearrangement joins TRBV6-2 or TRBV6-3 to TRBJ2-1; D remains unclear. The CDR3 totals 13 residues. Germline loops: CDR1 MNHEY, CDR2 SVGEGT. Trimming cost V 7 bases and J 8 bases, with 15 bases left between them. The CDR3 loop is CASTPSGRHEQFF. In DNA, the CDR3 is TGTGCCAGCACCCCCTCGGGTCGGCATGAGCAGTTCTTC.

This clonotype showed up many times. This chain uses TRBV5-1 with TRBJ2-2; 9 bases are shared with TRBD1. CDR3 size: 14 residues. The V gene end was trimmed by 4 bases and the J gene end by 7 bases; junction bases not matched to a gene: 5. From germline, CDR1 is SGHRS and CDR2 YFSETQ. CDR3 DNA: TGCGCCAGCAGCGGGACAGGGACGAACGGGGAGCTGTTTTTT. Translated: CASSGTGTNGELFF. Complete variable domain (other parts from reference TRBV5-1 and TRBJ2-2): KAGVTQTPRYLIKTRGQQVTLSCSPISGHRSVSWYQQTPGQGLQFLFEYFSETQRNKGNFPGRFSGRQFSNSRSEMNVSTLELGDSALYLCASSGTGTNGELFFGEGSRLTVL.

This chain joins TRBV7-2 and TRBJ1-2; no clear D gene. The CDR3 extends over 13 amino acids. Germline CDR1 reads SGHTA; CDR2 reads FQGNSA. V gave up 0 bases and J gave up 9 bases, with 11 bases separating them. CDR3 sequence: CASSLAQDVSYTF. The CDR3 DNA reads as TGTGCCAGCAGCTTAGCCCAGGATGTCAGCTACACCTTC.

This clonotype came up many times. V gene TRBV27 combines with J gene TRBJ2-7, with D possibly being TRBD1 or TRBD2 (5 bases each). V dropped 3 bases and J dropped 0 bases, with 9 bases sitting between them. CDR1 and CDR2 (germline): MNHEY, SMNVEV (reference sequence). This CDR3 has 14 residues. The CDR3, as DNA: TGTGCCAGCAGTTTTTCAGGGAGCTCCTACGAGCAGTACTTC. Encoded protein: CASSFSGSSYEQYF.

The chain employs TRBV18 and TRBJ2-5; the D is unclear. Germline V gene data show CDR1 as KGHSH and CDR2 as LQKENI. CDR3 size: 12 residues. The V and J ends lost 0 bases and 5 bases respectively, with 4 bases between them. The CDR3 region has the DNA TGTGCCAGCTCACCACCGATGGAGACCCAGTACTTC. Its translation: CASSPPMETQYF.

This clonotype occurred many times. The CDR3 spells CASSVGSGQGADSPLHF. The DNA of the CDR3 is TGTGCCAGCAGCGTAGGATCAGGACAGGGGGCGGATTCACCCCTCCACTTT. V usage is TRBV9 and J usage is TRBJ1-6; 11 bases fit TRBD1. This CDR3 is 17 amino acids long. CDR1 and CDR2 from the germline V gene are SGDLS and YYNGEE. The junction had 7 bases not matched to a gene; V was cut back by 0 bases and J by 8 bases.

This clonotype was observed a handful of times. The chain employs TRBV5-1 and TRBJ1-1; the D is unclear. The germline CDR1 and CDR2 sequences are SGHRS and YFSETQ. The CDR3 covers 15 residues. The ends were cut back, 1 base at V and 6 bases at J, with 16 bases in the middle. The CDR3 sequence: CASSLIRGGRAEAFF. The CDR3 nucleotides are TGCGCCAGCAGCTTGATCCGGGGAGGTCGGGCTGAAGCTTTCTTT.

This clonotype has a count of ten or more. The rearrangement uses TRBV20-1 and TRBJ2-7, with D maybe TRBD2 (6 bases). This CDR3 has 13 residues. Germline V lookup: CDR1 DFQATT, CDR2 SNEGSKA (reference sequence). With 5 bases removed from V and 3 bases from J, the gap between germline ends came to 14 bases. For the CDR3, the DNA is TGCAGTGCTCGGCGGGGTAACCTCTACGAGCAGTACTTC. This codes for CSARRGNLYEQYF.

This clonotype was counted ten times or more. The J gene is TRBJ2-2, the V gene TRBV20-1; D uncertain. CDR1 and CDR2 from the germline V gene are DFQATT and SNEGSKA (reference sequence). The CDR3 loop spans 15 amino acids. Deletions cut 1 base from V and 0 bases from J, with 9 bases between. CDR3 protein: CSARVLGTNTGELFF. CDR3 bases: TGCAGTGCTAGAGTATTGGGGACGAACACCGGGGAGCTGTTTTTT.

This clonotype was found many times. J is TRBJ2-3 and V is TRBV20-1, with D possibly matching TRBD2 (6 bases). The CDR3 sequence is 14 residues long. Germline V gene data show CDR1 as DFQATT and CDR2 as SNEGSKA (reference sequence). Trimming removed 6 bases from V and 2 bases from J, with 15 bases in between. In nucleotides, the CDR3 is TGCAGTGCCCTTAGCGGACTCGACACAGATACGCAGTATTTT. Encoded protein: CSALSGLDTDTQYF.

The V gene is TRBV2, the J gene TRBJ2-5; no reliable D call. The CDR3 has 13 amino acids. V dropped 2 bases and J dropped 4 bases, with 8 bases sitting between them. Germline V lookup: CDR1 SNHLY, CDR2 FYNNEI. The CDR3 sequence: CASSEWAGETQYF. CDR3 nucleotide sequence: TGTGCCAGCAGTGAATGGGCCGGAGAGACCCAGTACTTC.

This chain joins TRBV2 and TRBJ2-1; 9 bases are shared with TRBD2. V gave up 11 bases and J gave up 6 bases; unmatched junction bases: 23. The CDR3 runs to 18 residues. Looked up from germline, CDR1 is SNHLY and CDR2 is FYNNEI. CDR3 in amino acids: CAFSFWGMTSGTGNEQFF. Here the CDR3 DNA reads TGTGCCTTCAGCTTTTGGGGGATGACTAGCGGTACTGGCAATGAGCAGTTCTTC.

This clonotype was seen at least ten times. The chain couples TRBV5-5 to TRBJ1-1, with D possibly matching TRBD1 (5 bases). V gave up 4 bases and J gave up 1 base, with 11 bases separating them. In germline, CDR1 is SGHKS, CDR2 YYEKEE (reference sequence). The CDR3 loop spans 14 amino acids. Here the CDR3 DNA reads TGTGCCAGCAGCCGCCGGGGGGAGAACACTGAAGCTTTCTTT. Its translation is CASSRRGENTEAFF.

In this sample, this clonotype turned up a few times. J is TRBJ1-5 and V is TRBV21-1. TRBV21-1 is a known pseudogene. This CDR3 region has 17 residues. The CDR3 is CASSKGERRPDHQPQHF. The DNA for the CDR3 is TGTGCCAGCAGCAAAGGAGAAAGGCGACCGGATCATCAGCCCCAGCATTTT.

This clonotype was counted ten times or more. CDR3 protein: CASSQGTFEGQVDSPLHF. CDR3 bases: TGCGCCAGCAGCCAAGGGACCTTCGAGGGACAGGTGGATTCACCCCTCCACTTT. The rearrangement joins TRBV4-1 to TRBJ1-6, with TRBD1 matching 8 bases. Germline V gives CDR1 MGHRA, CDR2 YSYEKL. The ends lost 1 base at V and 8 bases at J; junction bases unmatched: 13. The CDR3 totals 18 residues.

The gene calls are TRBV5-5 and TRBJ2-2; the match to TRBD1 covers 7 bases. Germline V gives CDR1 SGHKS, CDR2 YYEKEE (reference sequence). The CDR3 runs to 16 residues. V lost 4 bases to trimming and J lost 4 bases; unmatched junction nucleotides: 10. CDR3 sequence reads: CASSMGTDWGTGELFF. CDR3 sequence (DNA): TGTGCCAGCAGCATGGGGACAGATTGGGGCACCGGGGAGCTGTTTTTT. Supplemented by reference TRBV5-5 and TRBJ2-2, the full variable domain reads DAGVTQSPTHLIKTRGQQVTLRCSPISGHKSVSWYQQVLGQGPQFIFQYYEKEERGRGNFPDRFSARQFPNYSSELNVNALLLGDSALYLCASSMGTDWGTGELFFGEGSRLTVL.

At least ten counts were recorded for this clonotype. The chain links TRBV7-9 to TRBJ2-7; D is undetermined. V was pared by 1 base and J by 6 bases, with 19 bases between. CDR1 and CDR2 (germline): SEHNR, FQNEAQ (reference sequence). The CDR3 is 16 residues long. This CDR3 is CASSLESQSRLAEQYF. The CDR3 coding sequence is TGTGCCAGCAGCTTAGAGTCGCAGTCCAGGCTCGCCGAGCAGTACTTC.

This clonotype was recorded at least ten times. V gene TRBV10-3 combines with J gene TRBJ1-1; D uncertain. This CDR3 comprises 13 residues. The ends were cut back, 6 bases at V and 1 base at J, with 9 bases in the middle. In germline, CDR1 is ENHRY, CDR2 SYGVKD. In nucleotides, the CDR3 is TGTGCCATCAGATCTGGCTCGAACACTGAAGCTTTCTTT. Amino acids: CAIRSGSNTEAFF.

Points on this clonotype: One junction end does not reproduce the germline sequence, and a read error may be involved. The CDR3 spells CCARGLAGGSSYNEQFF. The CDR3 coding sequence is TGCTGTGCTAGAGGACTAGCGGGGGGTTCATCCTACAATGAGCAGTTCTTC. This chain connects TRBV20-1 to TRBJ2-1, with 14 bases matching TRBD2. This CDR3 comprises 17 residues. Germline V gene lookup returns CDR1 DFQATT and CDR2 SNEGSKA (reference sequence).

V is TRBV19 and J is TRBJ2-1; 9 bases align to TRBD2. This CDR3 spans 14 amino acids. J gave up 9 bases and V 7 bases, and 10 bases lay outside the gene matches. The germline gives CDR1 LNHDA, CDR2 SQIVND (reference sequence). The CDR3: CASIGGGVEVEQFF. The CDR3 coding sequence is TGTGCCAGTATTGGCGGGGGGGTTGAGGTTGAGCAGTTCTTC.

This clonotype has at least ten counts. The rearrangement joins TRBV7-2 to TRBJ2-5; TRBD1 matches 10 bases. In germline, CDR1 is SGHTA, CDR2 FQGNSA. The ends lost 6 bases at V and 9 bases at J; junction bases unmatched: 7. This CDR3 has 13 amino acids. The CDR3 region has the DNA TGTGCCAGCAGAGCCGGGACAGGGGATCCCCAGTACTTC. Its translation: CASRAGTGDPQYF.

This clonotype was recorded at least ten times. CDR3 loop: CASGLTDTQYF. The CDR3 coding sequence is TGTGCCAGCGGCCTAACAGATACGCAGTATTTT. The V call is TRBV12-3 or TRBV12-4, the J call TRBJ2-3; D gene unclear. The CDR3 consists of 11 residues. The V end was cut by 8 bases, the J end by 3 bases, with 6 bases between.

This clonotype was counted only a few times. CDR3 DNA sequence: TGTGCCAGCCGACAGGGGGCGTGGGAGACCCAGTACTTC. Its protein product is CASRQGAWETQYF. J is TRBJ2-5 and V is TRBV7-2; 10 nucleotides line up with TRBD1. Germline V gene lookup returns CDR1 SGHTA and CDR2 FQGNSA. CDR3 size: 13 residues. With 8 bases clipped from V and 5 bases from J, the junction kept 5 bases outside the gene matches.